One sample yielded the 11 T cell receptor beta chains listed below, sequenced in a study of shared T cell receptors in the human thymus. Repertoires were generated with immunoSEQ multiplex PCR, while TCRdb's copy carries only in-frame clones and drops some. The repertoire holds approximately 760,000 clones, with approximately 83% as singletons. The data also belong to a second study, concerning human thymus T cells.

Source material: thymocytes. The receptors were sampled from a girl in the first two years of life with a congenital heart defect.

The chain uses TRBV2 and TRBJ2-1; D remains ambiguous. From germline, CDR1 is SNHLY and CDR2 FYNNEI. The CDR3 sequence is 12 residues long. The V and J ends lost 2 bases and 6 bases respectively, with 5 bases between them. Here the CDR3 reads CASSELGNEQFF. The CDR3 DNA sequence: TGTGCCAGCAGTGAACTAGGCAATGAGCAGTTCTTC.

This chain joins TRBV18 and TRBJ2-7; weak D call: TRBD1 (5 bases). The CDR3 is made up of 14 amino acids. In germline, CDR1 is KGHSH, CDR2 LQKENI. V gave up 3 bases and J gave up 2 bases, with 11 bases separating them. CDR3 bases: TGTGCCAGCTCACCGCAGCAGGGTGCCTACGAGCAGTACTTC. This gives the protein CASSPQQGAYEQYF.

V and J are TRBV14 and TRBJ2-6; 9 nucleotides align to TRBD1. V trimming: 6 bases; J trimming: 4 bases; junction bases outside the gene matches: 10. The germline V gene has CDR1 SGHDN and CDR2 FVKESK. The CDR3 consists of 17 residues. The CDR3 DNA follows: TGTGCCAGCAGTGCAGTACAGGGGGCAAGAGGGGCCAACGTCCTGACTTTC. It yields the protein CASSAVQGARGANVLTF.

This clone was detected only a few times. The rearrangement links TRBV7-3 to TRBJ2-1; D is possibly TRBD2 (6 bases). From germline, CDR1 is SGHTA and CDR2 FQGTGA. The CDR3 loop spans 20 amino acids. Trimming took 1 base from V and 1 from J, leaving 23 bases between them. The CDR3 is CASSLNPAGNPWGSYNEQFF. CDR3 sequence (DNA): TGTGCCAGCAGCTTAAATCCCGCGGGGAACCCGTGGGGGTCCTACAATGAGCAGTTCTTC.

The rearrangement joins TRBV25-1 to TRBJ1-2; TRBD1 agrees at 8 bases. CDR3 length: 14 residues. The V gene end was trimmed by 5 bases and the J gene end by 4 bases; junction bases not matched to a gene: 6. The V gene's germline CDR1 is MGHDK and CDR2 SYGVNS. This chain's CDR3 is CASSNRGTSYGYTF. The CDR3 DNA reads as TGTGCCAGCAGTAACAGGGGGACCAGCTATGGCTACACCTTC.

This chain joins TRBV6-1 and TRBJ2-1; tentative D call: TRBD1 (6 bases). Germline values: CDR1 MNHNS, CDR2 SASEGT. This CDR3 has 14 amino acids. The ends were cut back, 5 bases at V and 15 bases at J, with 23 bases in the middle. CDR3 in amino acids: CASSPKNRASRGFF. The CDR3 nucleotides read TGTGCCAGCAGTCCCAAGAACAGGGCTTCTAGGGGGTTCTTC.

V is TRBV10-3 and J is TRBJ1-6; the D gene is possibly TRBD1 (6 bases). Germline V gene lookup returns CDR1 ENHRY and CDR2 SYGVKD. Trimming left V 2 bases short and J 5 bases short, with 19 bases between. The CDR3 runs to 18 residues. CDR3 sequence: CAISESRGGFFDNSPLHF. The DNA for the CDR3 is TGTGCCATCAGTGAGAGTCGGGGGGGCTTCTTCGATAATTCACCCCTCCACTTT.

The V gene is TRBV18, the J gene TRBJ1-2; TRBD1 matches 7 bases. CDR3 length: 16 amino acids. With 1 base clipped from V and 3 bases from J, the junction kept 8 bases outside the gene matches. CDR1 KGHSH and CDR2 LQKENI come from the germline V gene. In DNA form, the CDR3 reads TGTGCCAGCTCACCACTATTTCGGACAGGCGACTATGGCTACACCTTC. Translated, it gives CASSPLFRTGDYGYTF.

The chain is built from TRBV5-1 and TRBJ2-7; 7 bases map to TRBD1. This CDR3 comprises 15 residues. From germline, CDR1 is SGHRS and CDR2 YFSETQ. The V gene end was trimmed by 0 bases and the J gene end by 0 bases; junction bases not matched to a gene: 3. The CDR3 loop reads CASSLAGQDSYEQYF. CDR3 coding DNA: TGCGCCAGCAGCTTGGCCGGACAGGACTCCTACGAGCAGTACTTC.

This sequence joins TRBV28 and TRBJ1-1; 9 positions match TRBD1. CDR1 is MDHEN and CDR2 is SYDVKM in the germline V gene. V was clipped by 0 bases and J by 0 bases; unmatched bases: 20. The CDR3 has 22 residues. CDR3 nucleotide sequence: TGTGCCAGCAGTTTATGTAGCTACCGGGGACAGGGCGGATCTTTCATGAACACTGAAGCTTTCTTT. This translates into CASSLCSYRGQGGSFMNTEAFF.

In DNA, the CDR3 is TGCGCCAGCAGCTCCAACGACAGGCCCCGCTATGGCTACACCTTC. This translates into CASSSNDRPRYGYTF. This chain uses TRBV5-1 with TRBJ1-2; maybe TRBD1 (6 bases). V was trimmed by 3 bases and J by 4 bases, leaving 16 bases between them. Germline V lookup: CDR1 SGHRS, CDR2 YFSETQ. The CDR3 runs to 15 residues.